A single sample gave rise to the 32 T cell receptor beta chains below, sequenced in a study of T cells in Graves' hyperthyroidism and ophthalmopathy. TCR beta CDR3 sequences were amplified from RNA transcripts. Using the HTBI primer set, a first-round RT-PCR was run on the TCR CDR3. TCRdb re-called the multiplex PCR reads with MiXCR, one entry per CDR3 protein. The sample holds about 180,000 distinct CDR3 sequences; just under 9.5% are singletons and the top ten take roughly 23%. The sample taken for sequencing was blood. These receptors originate from a woman under 30 with Graves' hyperthyroidism that later progressed to Graves' ophthalmopathy.

This clonotype was detected ten times or more. The CDR3 bases are TGTGCCAGCTCTACCGGTAGCCTCGGACCGCAAAACTATGGCTACACCTTC. Amino acids: CASSTGSLGPQNYGYTF. V is TRBV18 and J is TRBJ1-2; D is unresolved. Trimming stripped 6 bases from V and 2 bases from J, with 22 bases between. CDR3 size: 17 residues. Per the germline V gene, CDR1 is KGHSH and CDR2 is LQKENI.

This clonotype has at least ten counts. V gene TRBV29-1 combines with J gene TRBJ2-6; a weak D match, TRBD2 (5 bases). V gave up 3 bases and J gave up 4 bases, with 7 bases separating them. This CDR3 is 13 amino acids long. Germline V gene data show CDR1 as SQVTM and CDR2 as ANQGSEA. The CDR3 here is CSVDSGGANVLTF. Written as DNA, the CDR3 is TGCAGCGTTGACTCGGGAGGGGCCAACGTCCTGACTTTC.

There are many counts of this clonotype. The chain links TRBV24-1 to TRBJ2-1; D is uncertain. V was shortened by 4 bases and J by 3 bases, with 12 bases between the two germline ends. CDR1 and CDR2 (germline): KGHDR, SFDVKD. The CDR3 spans 15 residues. This chain's CDR3 is CATSESGRSYNEQFF. DNA for the CDR3: TGTGCCACCAGTGAGTCCGGGCGTAGCTACAATGAGCAGTTCTTC.

This clonotype was seen many times. The chain combines TRBV29-1 with TRBJ2-1, with TRBD2 matching 7 bases. Germline CDR1 SQVTM, CDR2 ANQGSEA. V dropped 7 bases and J dropped 0; count of bases not matched to a gene: 6. This CDR3 comprises 14 residues. The CDR3 DNA reads as TGCAGCGCTGCTCTAGCGGCCTCCTACAATGAGCAGTTCTTC. Protein: CSAALAASYNEQFF.

The sample holds many counts of this clonotype. This rearrangement joins TRBV9 to TRBJ2-5; D could derive from TRBD1 or TRBD2 (5 bases each). Germline V gene data show CDR1 as SGDLS and CDR2 as YYNGEE. This CDR3 is built from 15 residues. Trimming pared 0 bases from V and 7 bases from J, leaving 16 bases between. CDR3 nucleotide sequence: TGTGCCAGCAGCGTAGGAACCGGGGCCGACGGGACCCAGTACTTC. It is translated as CASSVGTGADGTQYF.

This clonotype was seen more than once but under ten times. The chain has TRBV7-9 and TRBJ2-7; no clear D gene. Deletions cut 1 base from V and 2 bases from J, with 6 bases between. Germline CDR1 reads SEHNR; CDR2 reads FQNEAQ (reference sequence). The CDR3 contains 13 residues. The CDR3 sequence: CASSLVSTYEQYF. CDR3 DNA: TGTGCCAGCAGCTTAGTTTCCACCTACGAGCAGTACTTC.

Ten or more counts support this clonotype. The chain uses TRBV6-1 and TRBJ2-2; 9 nucleotides agree with TRBD1. This CDR3 comprises 17 residues. CDR1 is MNHNS, CDR2 SASEGT, per germline. V dropped 3 bases and J dropped 8; count of bases not matched to a gene: 13. The CDR3 sequence is CASSDVTGGFRGGELFF. CDR3 sequence (DNA): TGTGCCAGCAGTGATGTGACAGGGGGATTCAGAGGGGGGGAGCTGTTTTTT.

Concerning this clonotype itself: This may be a read error, as it is one base from a much larger clone. This chain uses TRBV7-2 with TRBJ1-6; D ambiguous. In germline, CDR1 is SGHTA, CDR2 FQGNSA. The CDR3 covers 12 residues. The CDR3: CASSVYNSPLRF. CDR3 in DNA: TGTGCCAGCAGCGTCTATAATTCACCCCTCCGCTTT.

The DNA for the CDR3 is TGTGCCACCTCTACAGGGGAGAAACTGTTTTTT. Protein product: CATSTGEKLFF. The V and J genes are TRBV19 and TRBJ1-4, with 7 bases identical to TRBD1. The CDR3 runs to 11 residues. Germline CDR1 LNHDA, CDR2 SQIVND (reference sequence). Losses at the gene ends were 10 bases for V and 11 bases for J; bases not matched to a gene: 7.

This clonotype has a handful of counts. This chain links TRBV7-2 with TRBJ2-7; weak D call: TRBD2 (5 bases). There are 13 residues in the CDR3. CDR1 and CDR2 (germline): SGHTA, FQGNSA. V shed 2 bases and J shed 3 bases, with 8 bases lying between them. CDR3 sequence: CASSLIRDYEQYF. The CDR3, as DNA: TGTGCCAGCAGCTTAATACGGGACTACGAGCAGTACTTC.

This clonotype was seen many times. The rearrangement links TRBV2 to TRBJ1-5, with no clear D. V was shortened by 2 bases and J by 6 bases, with 14 bases between the two germline ends. This CDR3 spans 15 amino acids. The germline V gene has CDR1 SNHLY and CDR2 FYNNEI. In DNA, the CDR3 is TGTGCCAGCAGTGAAATTGGCAGGACTATTCAGCCCCAGCATTTT. Its translation: CASSEIGRTIQPQHF.

This clonotype has a count of ten or more. V is TRBV7-3 and J is TRBJ2-3; D unclear. Trimming pared 5 bases from V and 2 bases from J, leaving 5 bases between. In germline, CDR1 is SGHTA, CDR2 FQGTGA. The length of the CDR3 is 12 residues. CDR3 sequence: CASSKNTDTQYF. The CDR3, as DNA: TGTGCCAGCAGCAAAAACACAGATACGCAGTATTTT.

In this sample, this clonotype turned up a few times. The chain combines TRBV5-1 with TRBJ2-3, with TRBD2 matching 12 bases. V gave up 3 bases and J gave up 1 base; unmatched junction bases: 3. Germline-derived CDR1 and CDR2 are SGHRS and YFSETQ. The CDR3 is 16 residues long. In nucleotides, the CDR3 is TGCGCCAGCAGCTCCCGGACTAGCGGGGGCACAGATACGCAGTATTTT. Its protein product is CASSSRTSGGTDTQYF.

This clonotype was observed at least ten times. V is TRBV6-1 and J is TRBJ2-5; TRBD2 matches at 13 bases. The J segment lost 4 bases and the V segment lost 6 bases, leaving 8 bases of the junction unmatched. Germline V CDR1 and CDR2: MNHNS, SASEGT. The CDR3 contains 16 residues. The CDR3: CASRPPRTSGRETQYF. The CDR3 DNA reads TGTGCCAGCAGGCCACCCCGGACTAGCGGGAGAGAGACCCAGTACTTC.

Many counts were recorded for this clonotype. V usage is TRBV7-3 and J usage is TRBJ2-3, with 10 positions matching TRBD2. CDR1 and CDR2 from the germline V gene are SGHTA and FQGTGA. CDR3 size: 18 residues. Unmatched junction bases numbered 7, after V lost 1 base and J lost 0 bases. The CDR3 DNA sequence: TGTGCCAGCAGCTTAAAAGCGGGACTAGCGTCTAGCACAGATACGCAGTATTTT. Translating gives CASSLKAGLASSTDTQYF.

In regard to this clonotype: Just one base apart from a much larger clone, this may be a read error. The conserved final phenylalanine or tryptophan is absent from the CDR3, which likely points to a read error. The J gene is TRBJ2-2, the V gene TRBV29-1; D remains ambiguous. The V end lost 4 bases, the J end lost 8 bases, and 8 bases lay between the germline ends. This CDR3 region has 11 residues. The V gene's germline CDR1 is SQVTM and CDR2 ANQGSEA. The CDR3 bases are TGCAGCGTTGGAGGAGCAGGGGAGCTGTTTTCT. It encodes CSVGGAGELFS.

There are many counts of this clonotype. DNA for the CDR3: TGTGCCAGCAGCTTAGCGTACAGGGCTCCGAACACTGAAGCTTTCTTT. Its protein is CASSLAYRAPNTEAFF. The rearrangement uses TRBV11-2 and TRBJ1-1; maybe TRBD1 (6 bases). V dropped 1 base and J dropped 1 base, with 13 bases sitting between them. The CDR3 runs to 16 residues. CDR1 and CDR2 from the germline V gene are SGHAT and FQNNGV.

This clonotype was seen many times. The chain links TRBV18 to TRBJ2-3; D possibly corresponds to TRBD1 (5 bases). V lost 3 bases and J lost 1, with 11 bases in between. This CDR3 comprises 15 residues. Germline V lookup: CDR1 KGHSH, CDR2 LQKENI. CDR3 bases: TGTGCCAGCTCACCGCCCGGACAACGCACAGATACGCAGTATTTT. It encodes CASSPPGQRTDTQYF. Full variable domain (missing parts from reference TRBV18 and TRBJ2-3): NAGVMQNPRHLVRRRGQEARLRCSPMKGHSHVYWYRQLPEEGLKFMVYLQKENIIDESGMPKERFSAEFPKEGPSILRIQQVVRGDSAAYFCASSPPGQRTDTQYFGPGTRLTVL.

V is TRBV27 and J is TRBJ1-3, with unresolved D. V lost 5 bases and J lost 2, with 19 bases in between. Germline V gives CDR1 MNHEY, CDR2 SMNVEV (reference sequence). This CDR3 is 17 amino acids long. CDR3 protein: CASSRFGVLEAGNTIYF. Here the CDR3 DNA reads TGTGCCAGCAGTCGATTCGGGGTATTAGAGGCTGGAAACACCATATATTTT.

The chain combines TRBV5-4 with TRBJ2-5, with 12 positions matching TRBD2. The CDR3 covers 15 residues. CDR1 SGHNT and CDR2 YYREEE come from the germline V gene (reference sequence). V dropped 2 bases and J dropped 4; count of bases not matched to a gene: 3. CDR3 residues: CASSLRTSGAETQYF. The CDR3 nucleotides read TGTGCCAGCAGCTTAAGGACTAGCGGGGCAGAGACCCAGTACTTC.

This clonotype was recorded at least ten times. The gene calls are TRBV7-9 and TRBJ2-5; no firm D call. The CDR3 sequence is 14 residues long. Trimming took 4 bases from V and 1 from J, leaving 10 bases between them. The germline CDR1 and CDR2 sequences are SEHNR and FQNEAQ (reference sequence). The CDR3 bases are TGTGCCAGCAGCTCCTTTACCGTCCAAGAGACCCAGTACTTC. It specifies CASSSFTVQETQYF.

The V and J genes are TRBV19 and TRBJ1-6; no firm D call. CDR3 length: 14 amino acids. Between the trimmed V and J ends, which lost 5 bases and 9 bases, there was a span of 14 bases. Germline CDR1 is LNHDA and CDR2 is SQIVND (reference sequence). The CDR3 DNA follows: TGTGCCAGTAGTCCCCCCGGGGTGGCTTCACCCCTCCACTTT. This sequence encodes CASSPPGVASPLHF.

This clonotype was seen at least ten times. V is TRBV6-1 and J is TRBJ2-1; 11 bases fit TRBD1. The CDR3 runs 17 residues. The V gene's germline CDR1 is MNHNS and CDR2 SASEGT. With V trimmed by 6 bases and J by 4 bases, 11 bases remained unmatched. The CDR3 bases are TGTGCCAGCAGCTCATTTTCCGGGACAGGGGGATACAATGAGCAGTTCTTC. It yields the protein CASSSFSGTGGYNEQFF.

Regarding this clonotype: A much larger clone lies one base from this, so it may be a read error. V usage is TRBV27 and J usage is TRBJ2-7; possible D gene TRBD1, 5 bases. V was pared by 7 bases and J by 6 bases, with 19 bases between. Per the germline V gene, CDR1 is MNHEY and CDR2 is SMNVEV (reference sequence). The length of the CDR3 is 14 residues. As DNA, the CDR3 is TGTGCCAGCAATTTCAGGGCCTATACCCCCGAGCAGTACTTC. Translated, it gives CASNFRAYTPEQYF.

The rearrangement joins TRBV5-1 to TRBJ1-2, with a weak D call TRBD1 (5 bases). Germline CDR1 SGHRS, CDR2 YFSETQ. The CDR3 has 12 residues. V lost 5 bases, J lost 2 bases, and 7 bases lay in between. The CDR3 bases are TGCGCCAGCAGACAGGAGAACTATGGCTACACCTTC. Translated, it gives CASRQENYGYTF.

This clonotype was counted ten times or more. The rearrangement uses TRBV5-5 and TRBJ2-2, with D perhaps given as TRBD1 or TRBD2 (5 bases each). Germline CDR1 reads SGHKS; CDR2 reads YYEKEE (reference sequence). The length of the CDR3 is 16 residues. Between the trimmed V and J ends, which lost 1 base and 1 base, there was a span of 11 bases. CDR3 coding DNA: TGTGCCAGCAGCTTGTACGGGACGGAGAACACCGGGGAGCTGTTTTTT. Protein product: CASSLYGTENTGELFF.

A word on this clonotype: It may be a read error: a sequence one base away is much more abundant. The chain recombines TRBV12-3 or TRBV12-4 with TRBJ1-1; D gene unclear. The CDR3 has 19 residues. V lost 2 bases and J 2 bases, leaving 24 bases between the germline ends. The CDR3 bases are TGTGCCAGCAGTTTAAGTCGGTCGATCACAGCCCAAAACAACACTGAAGCTTTCTTT. It encodes CASSLSRSITAQNNTEAFF.

This clonotype was counted at least ten times. The chain has TRBV15 and TRBJ2-1, with TRBD2 matching over 7 bases. The V segment lost 0 bases and the J segment 7 bases; nucleotides outside the gene matches: 9. CDR1 and CDR2 from the germline V gene are LNHNV and YYDKDF (reference sequence). The CDR3 is 16 residues long. CDR3 sequence reads: CATSRDGGGRRNEQFF. CDR3 nucleotides: TGTGCCACCAGCAGAGATGGGGGGGGTAGGCGGAATGAGCAGTTCTTC.

In this sample, this clonotype turned up a few times. The V gene is TRBV14, the J gene TRBJ2-3, with 8 bases identical to TRBD2. Germline lookup yields CDR1 SGHDN and CDR2 FVKESK. Losses at the gene ends were 0 bases for V and 0 bases for J; bases not matched to a gene: 8. This CDR3 region has 18 residues. The CDR3 here is CASSQDDEREFSTDTQYF. The CDR3 coding sequence is TGTGCCAGCAGCCAAGATGATGAGCGGGAGTTTAGCACAGATACGCAGTATTTT.

This chain links TRBV5-6 with TRBJ1-4; possibly TRBD1 for D (6 bases). The CDR3 extends over 16 amino acids. Germline V gene data show CDR1 as SGHDT and CDR2 as YYEEEE. The germline V and J ends were trimmed by 1 base and 7 bases, with 17 bases remaining between them. CDR3 DNA sequence: TGTGCCAGCAGCTTGTTCGTGGGGGCTGGGATTGAAAAACTGTTTTTT. Its translation is CASSLFVGAGIEKLFF.

This clonotype was detected many times. The chain is built from TRBV10-3 and TRBJ1-4; a weak D match, TRBD1 (5 bases). This CDR3 contains 17 residues. The V gene's germline CDR1 is ENHRY and CDR2 SYGVKD. The germline V and J ends were trimmed by 3 bases and 5 bases, with 19 bases remaining between them. Written as DNA, the CDR3 is TGTGCCATCAGTGATGCTAGTGGGGGGACCCCGAATGAAAAACTGTTTTTT. Protein sequence: CAISDASGGTPNEKLFF.

Comments on this clonotype: An end of the junction does not agree with germline; a read error may underlie this. The rearrangement links TRBV20-1 to TRBJ2-7; perhaps TRBD2 as D (6 bases). The CDR3 consists of 11 residues. Germline CDR1 reads DFQATT; CDR2 reads SNEGSKA (reference sequence). The CDR3 spells CSARRADERYF. The DNA of the CDR3 is TGCAGTGCGAGGAGGGCGGACGAGCGGTACTTC.